This record concerns one TCR beta chain sequence. Antigen unknown. This CDR3 region has 16 residues. The V and J ends lost 3 bases and 7 bases, in that order; junction bases with no gene match: 6. Germline V gives CDR1 SEHNR, CDR2 FQNEAQ (reference sequence). Template for every sorted-subset replicate PCR totaled about 0.2 ug DNA, around 32,000 T cell genomes. Data came from immunoSEQ multiplex PCR; TCRdb stores just in-frame clones and leaves some out. The sample holds roughly 520,000 clones; 90% to 96% are singletons and the top ten take about 0.06%. The entry originates in a study of shared clonotypes between healthy human individuals. Study results and caveats: Around 5.3% of naive CD4 clonotypes were shared across four donors.

The genes are TRBV7-9 and TRBJ2-2; 12 bases are shared with TRBD2. The receptor's source is a woman aged 25 to 39 in good health. The sequenced sample was naive CD4+ T cells sorted from blood. The subset was: CD45RA+ positively selected. As DNA, the CDR3 is TGTGCCAGCAGCTTCCTAGCGGGAGGGCCCGGCGGGGAGCTGTTTTTT. Protein: CASSFLAGGPGGELFF.